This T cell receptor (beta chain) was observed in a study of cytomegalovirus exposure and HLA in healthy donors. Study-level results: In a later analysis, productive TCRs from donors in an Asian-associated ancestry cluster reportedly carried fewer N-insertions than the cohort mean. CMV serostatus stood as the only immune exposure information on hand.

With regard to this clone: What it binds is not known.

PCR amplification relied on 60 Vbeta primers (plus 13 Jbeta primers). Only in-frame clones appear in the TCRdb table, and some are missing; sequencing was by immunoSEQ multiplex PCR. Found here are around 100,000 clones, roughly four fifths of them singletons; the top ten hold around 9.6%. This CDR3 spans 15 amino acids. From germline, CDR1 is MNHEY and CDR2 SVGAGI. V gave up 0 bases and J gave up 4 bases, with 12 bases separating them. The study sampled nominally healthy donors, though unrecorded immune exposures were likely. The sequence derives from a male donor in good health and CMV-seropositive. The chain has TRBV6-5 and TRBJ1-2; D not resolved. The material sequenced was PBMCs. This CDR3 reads CASSYSRQEGYGYTF. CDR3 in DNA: TGTGCCAGCAGTTACTCGAGGCAGGAGGGCTATGGCTACACCTTC.